This TCR beta chain was found in a study of CD4 T cells in relation to SARS-CoV-2 and coronaviruses. For the study at large: PBMCs were cultured with antigen for over 8 days before TCR beta sequencing.

Unexposed donor CD4+ T cells date from 2011-2018, before the COVID-19 pandemic. Isolation of CD4+ T cells took place after approximately 11 days in culture. Unexposed-donor CD4+ T cells were probed with SARS-CoV-2 S/N and four cold-coronavirus spikes, cells permitting. Between the trimmed V and J ends, which lost 0 bases and 4 bases, there was a span of 15 bases. In germline, CDR1 is ENHRY, CDR2 SYGVKD. CDR3 length equals 16 residues. In regard to this clone: Its antigen is unknown.

Produced via immunoSEQ multiplex PCR; TCRdb's table is partial and in-frame only. This sample yields 25,000 to 35,000 clones, of which about 75% are seen a single time; around 15% belongs to the top ten. The source of this sequence is a human donor in good health. V usage is TRBV10-3 and J usage is TRBJ1-2; tentatively, D is TRBD1 (6 bases). Input material: CD4+ T cells from PBMCs, cultured in vitro. The CDR3 nucleotides read TGTGCCATCAGTGAGTCGAAGTGGGGGCTGGGCTATGGCTACACCTTC. Amino acids: CAISESKWGLGYGYTF.